One and the same sample provided the 18 T cell receptor beta chains below, sequenced in a study of cytomegalovirus exposure and HLA in healthy donors (dated by TCRdb to 2016 to 2017). Libraries were built with the immunoSEQ multiplex PCR assay. For the multiplex PCR, a mixture combining 60 forward primers for TCR Vbeta segments and 13 reverse primers for TCR Jbeta segments was used. Entries here come from immuneACCESS through TCRdb and include only in-frame sequences with V and J called. Some clones fail to appear in such tables; in the studies checked, an unresolved V gene covers under half of the shortfall, and the cause of the remainder is unknown. In this sample the table shows about 270,000 clones, 86% of which occur a single time. 3% to 4% of the sample goes to the ten largest clones. Sequencing input: PBMCs. These TCRs come from a man aged 35-49 years in good health and CMV-seropositive.

The genes are TRBV19 and TRBJ1-2, with 7 bases fitting TRBD1. The germline CDR1 and CDR2 sequences are LNHDA and SQIVND (reference sequence). J gave up 2 bases and V 6 bases, and 9 bases lay outside the gene matches. The CDR3 covers 15 residues. The CDR3 DNA reads TGTGCCAGTAGCCGACGATCCAGGGGGAACTATGGCTACACCTTC. Protein sequence: CASSRRSRGNYGYTF.

The chain has TRBV10-3 and TRBJ2-7; D possibly corresponds to TRBD1 (5 bases). CDR1 is ENHRY and CDR2 is SYGVKD in the germline V gene. The CDR3 contains 16 residues. V was trimmed by 0 bases and J by 3 bases, leaving 15 bases between them. This CDR3 is CAISESVRGLDYEQYF. For the CDR3, the DNA is TGTGCCATCAGTGAGTCAGTAAGGGGTTTAGACTACGAGCAGTACTTC.

This rearrangement joins TRBV7-2 to TRBJ1-5; 8 bases are a match to TRBD1. This CDR3 spans 16 amino acids. V shed 5 bases and J 6 bases; nucleotides not matched to a gene: 12. Germline V gives CDR1 SGHTA, CDR2 FQGNSA. The CDR3 nucleotides are TGTGCCAGCAGCACCTGGACAGGGATTGATACTCAGCCCCAGCATTTT. Amino acid sequence: CASSTWTGIDTQPQHF.

Turning to this clone: The sample has other DNA sequences that encode this CDR3 too. The V call is TRBV4-1, the J call TRBJ1-5; D is ambiguous. V lost 1 base to trimming and J lost 3 bases, with 4 bases between them. Germline CDR1 MGHRA, CDR2 YSYEKL. CDR3 length equals 13 residues. DNA for the CDR3: TGCGCCAGCAGCCAAGTCCTCAATCAGCCCCAGCATTTT. Amino acid sequence: CASSQVLNQPQHF.

The chain links TRBV7-8 to TRBJ2-2; D unresolved. Germline CDR1 is SGHVS and CDR2 is FQNEAQ. This CDR3 region has 13 residues. Trimming left V 3 bases short and J 5 bases short, with 7 bases between. The chain's CDR3 is CASSFSRTGELFF. DNA for the CDR3: TGTGCCAGCAGCTTTTCCAGAACCGGGGAGCTGTTTTTT.

The chain is built from TRBV9 and TRBJ2-3, with 11 bases fitting TRBD2. This CDR3 spans 16 amino acids. V shed 4 bases, J shed 3 bases, and the junction held 7 bases outside the gene matches. CDR1 and CDR2 (germline): SGDLS, YYNGEE. CDR3 sequence (DNA): TGTGCCAGCAGCCTGGGGTCTAGCGGGAGGACAGATACGCAGTATTTT. It specifies CASSLGSSGRTDTQYF.

The chain's CDR3 is CSVLGTGNEAFF. The CDR3 DNA reads as TGCAGCGTCCTAGGGACAGGGAATGAAGCTTTCTTT. The chain has TRBV29-1 and TRBJ1-1; 9 bases are shared with TRBD1. The CDR3 has 12 residues. Germline V gene sequence: CDR1 SQVTM, CDR2 ANQGSEA. The J segment lost 7 bases and the V segment lost 6 bases, leaving 6 bases of the junction unmatched.

The V and J genes are TRBV7-9 and TRBJ2-1; D perhaps matches TRBD2 (5 bases). Germline CDR1 SEHNR, CDR2 FQNEAQ (reference sequence). V lost 5 bases, J lost 9 bases, and 14 bases lay in between. CDR3 length: 13 amino acids. The CDR3 sequence is CASSKKLELEQFF. As DNA, the CDR3 is TGTGCCAGCAGCAAAAAACTAGAACTTGAGCAGTTCTTC.

The chain joins TRBV11-3 to TRBJ2-7; D is unclear. This CDR3 spans 13 amino acids. The germline CDR1 and CDR2 sequences are SGHNT and YENEEA. The V gene lost 5 bases and the J gene lost 7 bases, with 15 bases spanning the gap. CDR3: CASSPLYPGEQYF. The CDR3 DNA reads as TGTGCCAGCAGCCCCCTTTATCCGGGTGAGCAGTACTTC.

The chain couples TRBV7-6 to TRBJ2-3, with 11 bases aligning to TRBD2. Germline loops: CDR1 SGHVS, CDR2 FNYEAQ. The CDR3 loop spans 18 amino acids. Losses at the gene ends were 1 base for V and 2 bases for J; bases not matched to a gene: 8. The CDR3 loop is CASSLGVLAGAVTDTQYF. The DNA of the CDR3 is TGTGCCAGCAGCTTAGGTGTACTAGCGGGAGCCGTCACAGATACGCAGTATTTT. Using reference TRBV7-6 and TRBJ2-3 for the parts outside the CDR3, the full variable domain is GAGVSQSPRYKVTKRGQDVALRCDPISGHVSLYWYRQALGQGPEFLTYFNYEAQQDKSGLPNDRFSAERPEGSISTLTIQRTEQRDSAMYRCASSLGVLAGAVTDTQYFGPGTRLTVL.

The chain carries TRBV19 and TRBJ1-5, with D perhaps TRBD1 (6 bases). The germline V and J ends were trimmed by 9 bases and 3 bases, with 12 bases remaining between them. The CDR3 covers 13 residues. Germline CDR1 and CDR2: LNHDA and SQIVND (reference sequence). The CDR3 here is CASRTAVNQPQHF. The CDR3 nucleotides are TGTGCCAGCCGGACAGCGGTCAATCAGCCCCAGCATTTT.

The rearrangement uses TRBV2 and TRBJ2-1; 11 nucleotides line up with TRBD2. J was trimmed by 0 bases and V by 6 bases; bases with no gene match: 7. Germline values: CDR1 SNHLY, CDR2 FYNNEI. The CDR3 runs to 17 residues. CDR3 in DNA: TGTGCCAGCAGAAGGGGACTAGCGGTGAGCTCCTACAATGAGCAGTTCTTC. Its protein product is CASRRGLAVSSYNEQFF.

V usage is TRBV5-1 and J usage is TRBJ2-1, with 11 bases that match TRBD2. Germline assignment: CDR1 SGHRS and CDR2 YFSETQ. V shed 5 bases, J shed 6 bases, and the junction held 4 bases outside the gene matches. The CDR3 has 14 residues. The CDR3 sequence is CASRIGTSGNEQFF. The CDR3 DNA reads TGCGCCAGCAGAATAGGGACTAGCGGCAATGAGCAGTTCTTC. Variable domain in full (rest from reference TRBV5-1 and TRBJ2-1): KAGVTQTPRYLIKTRGQQVTLSCSPISGHRSVSWYQQTPGQGLQFLFEYFSETQRNKGNFPGRFSGRQFSNSRSEMNVSTLELGDSALYLCASRIGTSGNEQFFGPGTRLTVL.

This chain connects TRBV5-4 to TRBJ2-5, with D possibly matching TRBD2 (7 bases). The CDR3 length is 17 residues. The germline V gene encodes CDR1 SGHNT and CDR2 YYREEE (reference sequence). V gave up 4 bases and J gave up 5 bases, with 24 bases separating them. The CDR3 DNA reads TGTGCCAGCAGCCCAATTCGAGGGGCTGGGGGGGCGGAGACCCAGTACTTC. Its translation: CASSPIRGAGGAETQYF.

This clone came up a few times. The V and J genes are TRBV28 and TRBJ2-7; 7 bases align to TRBD1. This CDR3 is built from 13 residues. Germline lookup yields CDR1 MDHEN and CDR2 SYDVKM. V lost 8 bases, J lost 3 bases, and 7 bases stayed unmatched. CDR3: CASLGDRNYEQYF. CDR3 coding DNA: TGTGCCAGCCTAGGGGACAGAAACTACGAGCAGTACTTC.

V gene TRBV18 combines with J gene TRBJ1-1; a weak D match, TRBD1 (5 bases). V was shortened by 2 bases and J by 1 base, with 14 bases between the two germline ends. CDR1 KGHSH and CDR2 LQKENI come from the germline V gene. The CDR3 has 16 amino acids. The CDR3 DNA is TGTGCCAGCTCACCAGGGACGGGAGATAAGAACACTGAAGCTTTCTTT. Amino acid sequence: CASSPGTGDKNTEAFF.

The chain carries TRBV5-1 and TRBJ2-5; D gene unclear. The V gene's germline CDR1 is SGHRS and CDR2 YFSETQ. The CDR3 extends over 14 amino acids. V gave up 0 bases and J gave up 2 bases, with 8 bases separating them. The CDR3 spells CASSLAQIQETQYF. DNA of the CDR3: TGCGCCAGCAGCTTGGCACAGATACAAGAGACCCAGTACTTC.

This clone was seen a few times. The chain links TRBV7-2 to TRBJ2-1; 13 bases are a match to TRBD2. CDR3 length: 15 residues. Losses at the gene ends were 1 base for V and 6 bases for J; bases not matched to a gene: 0. In germline, CDR1 is SGHTA, CDR2 FQGNSA. CDR3 sequence: CASSLGTSGSNEQFF. The CDR3 bases are TGTGCCAGCAGCTTAGGGACTAGCGGGAGCAATGAGCAGTTCTTC.